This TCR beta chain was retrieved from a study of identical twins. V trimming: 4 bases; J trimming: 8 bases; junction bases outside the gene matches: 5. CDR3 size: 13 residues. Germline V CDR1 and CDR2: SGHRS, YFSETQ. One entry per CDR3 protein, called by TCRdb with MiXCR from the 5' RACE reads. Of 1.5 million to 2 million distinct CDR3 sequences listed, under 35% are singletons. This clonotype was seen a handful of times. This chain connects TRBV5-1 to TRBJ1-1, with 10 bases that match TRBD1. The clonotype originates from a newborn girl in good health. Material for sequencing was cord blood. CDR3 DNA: TGCGCCAGCAGCACGGACAGGGGGATAGAAGCTTTCTTT. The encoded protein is CASSTDRGIEAFF.